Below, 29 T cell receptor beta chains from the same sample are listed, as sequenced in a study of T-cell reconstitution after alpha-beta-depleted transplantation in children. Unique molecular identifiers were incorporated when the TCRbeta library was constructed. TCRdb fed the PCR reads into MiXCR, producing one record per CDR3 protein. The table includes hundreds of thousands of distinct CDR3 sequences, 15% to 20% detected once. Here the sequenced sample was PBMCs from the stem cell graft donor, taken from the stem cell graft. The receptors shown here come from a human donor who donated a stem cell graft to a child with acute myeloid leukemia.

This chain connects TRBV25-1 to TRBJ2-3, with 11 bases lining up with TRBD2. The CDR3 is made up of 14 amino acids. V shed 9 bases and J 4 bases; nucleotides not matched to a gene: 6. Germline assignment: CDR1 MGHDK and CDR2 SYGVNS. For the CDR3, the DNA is TGTGCCAGTGCGACTAGCGGGGTTGCAGATACGCAGTATTTT. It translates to CASATSGVADTQYF.

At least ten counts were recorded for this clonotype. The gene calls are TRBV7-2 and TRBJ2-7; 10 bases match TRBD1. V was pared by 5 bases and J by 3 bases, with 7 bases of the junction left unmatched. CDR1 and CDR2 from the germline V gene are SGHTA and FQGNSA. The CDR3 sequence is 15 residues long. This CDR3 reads CASSTDRGRRYEQYF. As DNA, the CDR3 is TGTGCCAGCAGCACCGACAGGGGGCGCCGCTACGAGCAGTACTTC.

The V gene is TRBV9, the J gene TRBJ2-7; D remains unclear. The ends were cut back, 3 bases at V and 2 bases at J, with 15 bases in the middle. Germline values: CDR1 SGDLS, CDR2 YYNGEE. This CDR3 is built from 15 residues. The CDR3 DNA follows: TGTGCCAGCAGCGGGGCGTATGCCCCCACCTACGAGCAGTACTTC. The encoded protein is CASSGAYAPTYEQYF.

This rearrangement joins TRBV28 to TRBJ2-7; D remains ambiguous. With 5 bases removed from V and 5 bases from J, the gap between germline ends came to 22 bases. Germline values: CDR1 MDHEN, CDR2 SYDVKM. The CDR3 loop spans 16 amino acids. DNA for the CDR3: TGTGCCAGCAGTCCAACAAAACTAACGGTCAGACACGAGCAGTACGTC. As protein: CASSPTKLTVRHEQYV.

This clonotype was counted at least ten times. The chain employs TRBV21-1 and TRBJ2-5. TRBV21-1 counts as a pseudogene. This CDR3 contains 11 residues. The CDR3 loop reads CASSTLKTQYF. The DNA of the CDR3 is TGTGCCAGCAGCACTCTGAAGACCCAGTACTTC.

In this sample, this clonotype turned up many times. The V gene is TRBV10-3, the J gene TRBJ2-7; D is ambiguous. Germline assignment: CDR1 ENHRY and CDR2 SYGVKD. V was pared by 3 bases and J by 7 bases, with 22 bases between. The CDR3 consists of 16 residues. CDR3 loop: CAISDSRRTDPREQYF. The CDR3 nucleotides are TGTGCCATCAGTGACTCCCGCCGAACGGACCCTAGGGAGCAGTACTTC.

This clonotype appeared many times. The CDR3 is CSASSTGGRETQYF. Here the CDR3 DNA reads TGCAGTGCTTCTTCCACAGGGGGACGGGAGACCCAGTACTTC. The genes are TRBV20-1 and TRBJ2-5, with 8 bases identical to TRBD1. With V trimmed by 5 bases and J by 5 bases, 10 bases remained unmatched. This CDR3 contains 14 residues. The V gene's germline CDR1 is DFQATT and CDR2 SNEGSKA (reference sequence).

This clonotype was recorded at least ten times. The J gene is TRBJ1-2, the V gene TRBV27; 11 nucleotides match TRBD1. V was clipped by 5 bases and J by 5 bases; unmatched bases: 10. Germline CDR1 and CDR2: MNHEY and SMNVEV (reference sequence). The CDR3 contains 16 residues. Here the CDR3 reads CASSATGTGGIYGYTF. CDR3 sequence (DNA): TGTGCCAGCAGTGCTACCGGGACAGGGGGAATATATGGCTACACCTTC.

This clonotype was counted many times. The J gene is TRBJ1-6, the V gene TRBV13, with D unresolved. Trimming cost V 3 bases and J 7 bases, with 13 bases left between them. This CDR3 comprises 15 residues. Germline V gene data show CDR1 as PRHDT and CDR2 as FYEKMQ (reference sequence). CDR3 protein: CASSLSYRPNSPLHF. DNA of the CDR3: TGTGCCAGCAGCTTGAGTTATCGGCCAAATTCACCCCTCCACTTT.

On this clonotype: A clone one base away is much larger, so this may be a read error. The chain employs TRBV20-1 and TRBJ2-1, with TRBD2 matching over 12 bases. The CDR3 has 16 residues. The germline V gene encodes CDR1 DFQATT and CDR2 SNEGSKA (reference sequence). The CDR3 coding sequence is TGCTGTGCTAGGATGCTAGCGGGGGGGTTGTACAATGAGCAGTTCTTC. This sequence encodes CCARMLAGGLYNEQFF.

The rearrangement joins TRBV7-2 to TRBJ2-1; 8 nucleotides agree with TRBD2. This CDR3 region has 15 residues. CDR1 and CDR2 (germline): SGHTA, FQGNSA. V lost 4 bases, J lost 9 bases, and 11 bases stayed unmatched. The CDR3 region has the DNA TGTGCCAGCAGCTCTTATCGGTTCGGGGGGGTTGAGCAGTTCTTC. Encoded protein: CASSSYRFGGVEQFF.

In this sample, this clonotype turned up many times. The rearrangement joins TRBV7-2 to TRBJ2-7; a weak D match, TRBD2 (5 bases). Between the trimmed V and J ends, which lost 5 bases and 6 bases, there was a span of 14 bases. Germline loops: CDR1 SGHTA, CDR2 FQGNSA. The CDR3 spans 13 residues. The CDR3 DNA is TGTGCCAGCAGCAGTGACTGGAGCGGCGAGCAGTACTTC. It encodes CASSSDWSGEQYF.

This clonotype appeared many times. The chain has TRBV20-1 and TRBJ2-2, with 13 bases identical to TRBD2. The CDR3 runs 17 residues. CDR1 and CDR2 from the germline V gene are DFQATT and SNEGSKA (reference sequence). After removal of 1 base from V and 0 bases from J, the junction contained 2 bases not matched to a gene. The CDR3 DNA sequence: TGCAGTGCTAGAGGACTAGCGGGGGGCGCGAACACCGGGGAGCTGTTTTTT. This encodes CSARGLAGGANTGELFF.

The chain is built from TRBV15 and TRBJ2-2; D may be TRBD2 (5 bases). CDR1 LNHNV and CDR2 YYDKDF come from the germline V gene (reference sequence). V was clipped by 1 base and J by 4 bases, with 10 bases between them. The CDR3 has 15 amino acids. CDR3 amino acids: CATSRARVTTGELFF. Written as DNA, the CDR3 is TGTGCCACCAGCAGAGCGAGGGTAACCACCGGGGAGCTGTTTTTT.

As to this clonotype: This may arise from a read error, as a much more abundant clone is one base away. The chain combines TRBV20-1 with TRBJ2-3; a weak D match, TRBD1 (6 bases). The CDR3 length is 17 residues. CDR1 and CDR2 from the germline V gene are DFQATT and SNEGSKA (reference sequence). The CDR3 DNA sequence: TGCTGTGCTAGAGACCCCTTCAGGGGCACCGGCACAGATACGCAGTATTTT. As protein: CCARDPFRGTGTDTQYF.

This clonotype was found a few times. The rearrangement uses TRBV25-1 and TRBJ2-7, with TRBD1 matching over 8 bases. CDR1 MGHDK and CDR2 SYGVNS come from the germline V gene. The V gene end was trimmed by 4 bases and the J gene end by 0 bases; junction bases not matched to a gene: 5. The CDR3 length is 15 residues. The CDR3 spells CASSVPGQASYEQYF. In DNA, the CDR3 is TGTGCCAGCAGTGTCCCGGGACAGGCCTCCTACGAGCAGTACTTC.

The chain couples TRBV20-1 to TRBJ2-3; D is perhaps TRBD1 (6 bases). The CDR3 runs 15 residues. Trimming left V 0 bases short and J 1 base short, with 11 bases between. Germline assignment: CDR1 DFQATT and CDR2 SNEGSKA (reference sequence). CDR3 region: CSARDVAGGTDTQYF. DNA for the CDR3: TGCAGTGCTAGAGATGTGGCAGGGGGCACAGATACGCAGTATTTT.

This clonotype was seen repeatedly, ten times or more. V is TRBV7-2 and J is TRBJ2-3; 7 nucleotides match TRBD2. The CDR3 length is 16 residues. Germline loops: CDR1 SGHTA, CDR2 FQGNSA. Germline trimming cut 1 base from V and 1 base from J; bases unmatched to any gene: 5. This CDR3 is CASSLVPSGRTDTQYF. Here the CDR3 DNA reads TGTGCCAGCAGCTTAGTTCCTAGCGGACGCACAGATACGCAGTATTTT.

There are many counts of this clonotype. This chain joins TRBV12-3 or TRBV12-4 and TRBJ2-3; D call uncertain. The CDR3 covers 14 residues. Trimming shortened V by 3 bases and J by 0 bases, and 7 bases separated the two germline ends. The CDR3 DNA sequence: TGTGCCAGCAGTTTGGAGATGAGCACAGATACGCAGTATTTT. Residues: CASSLEMSTDTQYF.

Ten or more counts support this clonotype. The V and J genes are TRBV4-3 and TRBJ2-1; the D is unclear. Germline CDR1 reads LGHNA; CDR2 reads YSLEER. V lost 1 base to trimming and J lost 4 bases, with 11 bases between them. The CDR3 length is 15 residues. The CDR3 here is CASSQGLSPYNEQFF. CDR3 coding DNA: TGCGCCAGCAGCCAAGGACTTTCTCCGTACAATGAGCAGTTCTTC.

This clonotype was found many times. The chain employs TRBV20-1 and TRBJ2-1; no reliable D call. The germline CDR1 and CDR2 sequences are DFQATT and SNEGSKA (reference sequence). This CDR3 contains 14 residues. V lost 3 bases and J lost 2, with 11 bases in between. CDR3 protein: CSASYPVAYNEQFF. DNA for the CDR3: TGCAGTGCTAGCTACCCCGTGGCCTACAATGAGCAGTTCTTC.

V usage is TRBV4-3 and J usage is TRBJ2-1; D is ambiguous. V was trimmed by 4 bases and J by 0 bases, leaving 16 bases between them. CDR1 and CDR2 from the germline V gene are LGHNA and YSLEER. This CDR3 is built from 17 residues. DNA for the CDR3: TGCGCCAGCAGCCTTAAGGCGTCCCTTAACTCCTACAATGAGCAGTTCTTC. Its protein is CASSLKASLNSYNEQFF.

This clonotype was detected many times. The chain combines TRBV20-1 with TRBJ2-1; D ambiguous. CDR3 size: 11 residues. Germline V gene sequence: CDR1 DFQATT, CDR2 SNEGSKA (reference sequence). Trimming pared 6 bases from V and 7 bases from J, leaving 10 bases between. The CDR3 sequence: CSAWTDNEQFF. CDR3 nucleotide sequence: TGCAGTGCCTGGACGGATAATGAGCAGTTCTTC.

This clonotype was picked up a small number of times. The CDR3 region is CASSSGQSSSYNSPLHF. For the CDR3, the DNA is TGCGCCAGCAGCTCGGGACAGTCTAGCTCCTATAATTCACCCCTCCACTTT. The chain combines TRBV5-1 with TRBJ1-6; 7 bases are shared with TRBD1. The CDR3 consists of 17 residues. Germline assignment: CDR1 SGHRS and CDR2 YFSETQ. After removal of 3 bases from V and 0 bases from J, the junction contained 6 bases not matched to a gene.

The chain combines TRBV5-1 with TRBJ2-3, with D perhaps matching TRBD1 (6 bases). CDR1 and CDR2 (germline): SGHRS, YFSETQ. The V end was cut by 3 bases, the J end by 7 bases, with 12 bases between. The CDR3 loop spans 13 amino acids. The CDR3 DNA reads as TGCGCCAGCAGCTCTCCACAGGGAAATACGCAGTATTTT. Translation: CASSSPQGNTQYF. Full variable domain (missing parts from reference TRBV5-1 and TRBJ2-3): KAGVTQTPRYLIKTRGQQVTLSCSPISGHRSVSWYQQTPGQGLQFLFEYFSETQRNKGNFPGRFSGRQFSNSRSEMNVSTLELGDSALYLCASSSPQGNTQYFGPGTRLTVL.

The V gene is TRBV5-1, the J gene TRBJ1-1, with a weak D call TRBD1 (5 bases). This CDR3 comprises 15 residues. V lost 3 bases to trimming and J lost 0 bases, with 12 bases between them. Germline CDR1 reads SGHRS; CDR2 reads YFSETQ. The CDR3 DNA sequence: TGCGCCAGCAGCTGGAGGGGAAACGTGAACACTGAAGCTTTCTTT. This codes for CASSWRGNVNTEAFF.

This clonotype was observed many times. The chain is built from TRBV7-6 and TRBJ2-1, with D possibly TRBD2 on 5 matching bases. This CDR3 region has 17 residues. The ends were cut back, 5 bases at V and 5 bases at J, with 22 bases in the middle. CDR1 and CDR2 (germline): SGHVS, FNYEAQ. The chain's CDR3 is CASSPFRTGVENNEQFF. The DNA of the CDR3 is TGTGCCAGCAGCCCTTTCCGAACCGGGGTAGAAAACAATGAGCAGTTCTTC.

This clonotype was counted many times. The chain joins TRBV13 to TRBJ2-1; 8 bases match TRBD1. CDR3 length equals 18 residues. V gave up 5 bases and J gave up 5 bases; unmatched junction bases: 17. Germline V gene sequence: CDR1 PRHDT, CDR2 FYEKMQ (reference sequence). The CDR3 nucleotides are TGTGCCAGCAGCCACACCCGATACCAGCAGGGGGCAGACAATGAGCAGTTCTTC. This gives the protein CASSHTRYQQGADNEQFF. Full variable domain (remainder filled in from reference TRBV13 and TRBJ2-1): AAGVIQSPRHLIKEKRETATLKCYPIPRHDTVYWYQQGPGQDPQFLISFYEKMQSDKGSIPDRFSAQQFSDYHSELNMSSLELGDSALYFCASSHTRYQQGADNEQFFGPGTRLTVL.

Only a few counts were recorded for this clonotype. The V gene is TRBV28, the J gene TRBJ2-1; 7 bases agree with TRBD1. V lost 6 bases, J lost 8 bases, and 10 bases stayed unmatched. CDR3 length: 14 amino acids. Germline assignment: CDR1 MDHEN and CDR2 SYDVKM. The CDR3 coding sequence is TGTGCCAGCAGCCGTGACAGGGCTGAAGATGAGCAGTTCTTC. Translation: CASSRDRAEDEQFF. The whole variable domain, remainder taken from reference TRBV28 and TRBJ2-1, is DVKVTQSSRYLVKRTGEKVFLECVQDMDHENMFWYRQDPGLGLRLIYFSYDVKMKEKGDIPEGYSVSREKKERFSLILESASTNQTSMYLCASSRDRAEDEQFFGPGTRLTVL.